Detailed here is one T cell receptor beta chain. This clonotype was recorded at least ten times. Its recognized antigen is unknown. Qualities for individual bases were not recorded, and no much larger clone is one base off. The data originate from a study of early T cells in non-severe SARS-CoV-2 infection (dated by TCRdb to 2020 to 2022). For the wider study: Bulk RNA from unsorted whole blood was used for TCR sequencing, so alpha and beta chains could not be paired. The full study reports these points: VDJdb matching was skewed toward anti-spike CD8 responses and likely underestimated virus-specific expansions, missing private and CD4 specificities.

V was cut back by 6 bases and J by 4 bases, leaving a gap of 17 bases between them. Inclusive of the bounding cysteine and phenylalanine, the CDR3 is 15 residues long. The sequence is cut down to CDR3 DNA, 45 bases in frame from base 1. This was a case-control study nested in a cohort of healthcare workers in London, UK, who had nasopharyngeal swab PCR tests and blood samples taken every week. Between 23 and 31 March 2020, the week of the UK lockdown, healthcare workers were enrolled and then followed up weekly for as long as 16 weeks. The protocol used for the library was 5' RACE. Sequencer: NextSeq 500. To correct for sequencing error and PCR bias, the TCR library protocol tagged individual cDNA molecules with unique molecular identifiers. Both TCR alpha and beta chains were sequenced, and tight co-correlation was observed between alpha and beta sequence abundances in each sample. Under the source paper's analysis protocol: V gene, J gene and CDR3 annotation of TCR sequences was performed with Decombinator V4. TCRs were defined as expanded if a significant change between any two time points was detected under a Poisson model with p below 0.0001. TCR abundances were normalised to the total number of TCRs sequenced in each sample and reported as counts per million. TRAV1-2 paired with TRAJ12, TRAJ20 or TRAJ33 defined MAIT TCRs, while TRAV10 paired with TRAJ18 defined iNKT TCRs. VDJdb, accessed on 1 November 2021, was searched for TCRs annotated for CMV, EBV and SARS-CoV-2, and TCRs annotated for more than one antigen were excluded. TCRdb redid the processing of the public reads, applying fastp at Q25 and MiXCR, and retained in-frame beta chains. One record per CDR3 amino acid sequence lists the most common genes and DNA. TCRdb assigned the V and J calls; the authors' analysis was not used. The sample yields 30,000 or so distinct CDR3 sequences; 5.3% were counted once. 3.5% to 5% of the sample is held by the ten biggest clonotypes.

Recombination connected TRBV12-3 or TRBV12-4 to TRBJ2-3, with the D call perhaps TRBD1 or TRBD2, as 5 bases match in each case. What was sequenced was whole blood. The receptor comes from an adult who was a healthcare worker with PCR-confirmed SARS-CoV-2 infection or an uninfected control (not recorded which). The DNA is TGTGCCAGCAGCCCCGAGGGGACCTGGTCAGATACGCAGTATTTT. This gives the protein CASSPEGTWSDTQYF.